The 13 T cell receptor beta chains presented below share a single source sample, sequenced in a study of blood T cell repertoires in COVID-19 (dated by TCRdb to 2020 to 2022). Library creation used the immunoSEQ multiplex PCR assay. TCRdb re-hosts the immuneACCESS table, in-frame sequences only. Its copies lack some clones; in the studies checked, an unresolved V gene accounts for under half of them, and the cause for the rest is not known. This sample comprises 90,000 to 120,000 clones, 85% to 90% of them detected only once. 5.1% of the sample rests with the top ten. Source material: peripheral blood. Source of these receptors: a human donor in a cohort sampled during active COVID-19.

The rearrangement links TRBV5-1 to TRBJ1-4; 7 nucleotides agree with TRBD1. This CDR3 has 14 amino acids. The V gene end was trimmed by 5 bases and the J gene end by 5 bases; junction bases not matched to a gene: 6. Germline CDR1 is SGHRS and CDR2 is YFSETQ. The CDR3 protein is CASSLGQLNEKLFF. As DNA, the CDR3 is TGCGCCAGCAGTCTGGGACAGTTAAATGAAAAACTGTTTTTT.

J is TRBJ1-1 and V is TRBV28; TRBD1 agrees at 9 bases. This CDR3 is built from 16 residues. V shed 8 bases, J shed 10 bases, and the junction held 20 bases outside the gene matches. In germline, CDR1 is MDHEN, CDR2 SYDVKM. The CDR3 reads CASRWGTGNPKFRAFF. The CDR3 coding sequence is TGTGCCAGCCGTTGGGGGACAGGGAATCCCAAATTCAGAGCTTTCTTT.

This sequence joins TRBV18 and TRBJ1-2; D remains unclear. The germline V and J ends were trimmed by 3 bases and 7 bases, with 9 bases remaining between them. Germline V gene sequence: CDR1 KGHSH, CDR2 LQKENI. This CDR3 comprises 12 residues. In nucleotides, the CDR3 is TGTGCCAGCTCACCGTCGGGGTCTGGCTACACCTTC. It yields the protein CASSPSGSGYTF.

The rearrangement links TRBV6-5 to TRBJ1-1; possibly TRBD1 for D (5 bases). Germline CDR1 and CDR2: MNHEY and SVGAGI. This CDR3 has 13 amino acids. Trimming removed 5 bases from V and 1 base from J, with 8 bases in between. CDR3 protein: CASSNQGNTEAFF. CDR3 DNA: TGTGCCAGCAGTAACCAGGGGAACACTGAAGCTTTCTTT.

The chain links TRBV6-6 to TRBJ2-7, with 12 positions matching TRBD2. CDR1 is MNHNY and CDR2 is SVGAGI in the germline V gene (reference sequence). The CDR3 loop spans 15 amino acids. V gave up 5 bases and J gave up 4 bases; unmatched junction bases: 6. CDR3 region: CASSETSGRKYEQYF. CDR3 nucleotide sequence: TGTGCCAGCAGTGAGACTAGCGGGAGAAAATACGAGCAGTACTTC.

The J gene is TRBJ1-2, the V gene TRBV30, with a weak D call TRBD1 (6 bases). The CDR3 consists of 12 residues. Germline CDR1 reads GTSNPN; CDR2 reads SVGIG (reference sequence). The V end lost 1 base, the J end lost 4 bases, and 7 bases lay between the germline ends. CDR3 nucleotides: TGTGCCTGGAGTGGGGGGCGCTATGGCTACACCTTC. This translates into CAWSGGRYGYTF.

This sequence joins TRBV4-2 and TRBJ2-1; 8 bases agree with TRBD2. The CDR3 sequence is 16 residues long. CDR1 and CDR2 from the germline V gene are LGHNA and YNFKEQ. J lost 3 bases, V lost 4 bases, and 8 bases had no gene match. Here the CDR3 DNA reads TGTGCCAGCAGCCCAGGAGTGCTAGCGGGCTACAATGAGCAGTTCTTC. As protein: CASSPGVLAGYNEQFF.

CDR3 loop: CATSRDRRLEGREKLFF. As DNA, the CDR3 is TGTGCCACCAGCAGAGATCGTCGGTTAGAGGGTCGGGAAAAACTGTTTTTT. The V gene is TRBV15, the J gene TRBJ1-4; the D is unclear. The CDR3 covers 17 residues. The germline V gene has CDR1 LNHNV and CDR2 YYDKDF (reference sequence). V dropped 0 bases and J dropped 8 bases, with 19 bases sitting between them. Drawing the rest from reference TRBV15 and TRBJ1-4, the complete variable domain is DAMVIQNPRYQVTQFGKPVTLSCSQTLNHNVMYWYQQKSSQAPKLLFHYYDKDFNNEADTPDNFQSRRPNTSFCFLDIRSPGLGDTAMYLCATSRDRRLEGREKLFFGSGTQLSVL.

The chain links TRBV9 to TRBJ2-2; D is unclear. Between the trimmed V and J ends, which lost 2 bases and 1 base, there was a span of 9 bases. CDR1 is SGDLS, CDR2 YYNGEE, per germline. This CDR3 is 15 amino acids long. CDR3 amino acids: CASSVVPGNTGELFF. The CDR3 DNA sequence: TGTGCCAGCAGCGTGGTGCCGGGGAACACCGGGGAGCTGTTTTTT.

The chain uses TRBV14 and TRBJ2-2; no firm D call. The CDR3 extends over 13 amino acids. Per the germline V gene, CDR1 is SGHDN and CDR2 is FVKESK. Trimming took 1 base from V and 7 from J, leaving 7 bases between them. In nucleotides, the CDR3 is TGTGCCAGCAGCCAAGGGAGCATCGGGGAGCTGTTTTTT. It encodes CASSQGSIGELFF.

J is TRBJ1-5 and V is TRBV27, with D perhaps TRBD1 (6 bases). V lost 8 bases, J lost 0 bases, and 14 bases lay in between. The CDR3 covers 15 residues. The germline V gene has CDR1 MNHEY and CDR2 SMNVEV (reference sequence). CDR3 sequence: CASRKLQGSNQPQHF. In DNA, the CDR3 is TGTGCCAGCCGAAAGTTACAGGGTAGCAATCAGCCCCAGCATTTT.

The DNA for the CDR3 is TGTGCCAGTACTGGGGGGGCAGACAATGAGCAGTTCTTC. Its translation is CASTGGADNEQFF. The chain has TRBV7-3 and TRBJ2-1, with D perhaps matching TRBD2 (7 bases). This CDR3 is 13 amino acids long. V gave up 9 bases and J gave up 5 bases, with 14 bases separating them. Germline assignment: CDR1 SGHTA and CDR2 FQGTGA.

The chain carries TRBV7-2 and TRBJ1-3; 10 bases match TRBD1. V was clipped by 5 bases and J by 4 bases; unmatched bases: 8. The CDR3 sequence is 16 residues long. The germline gives CDR1 SGHTA, CDR2 FQGNSA. The CDR3 bases are TGTGCCAGCAGCGGGGGGACAGGGGCAGGAGGAAACACCATATATTTT. It is translated as CASSGGTGAGGNTIYF. Using reference TRBV7-2 and TRBJ1-3 for the parts outside the CDR3, the full variable domain is GAGVSQSPSNKVTEKGKDVELRCDPISGHTALYWYRQSLGQGLEFLIYFQGNSAPDKSGLPSDRFSAERTGGSVSTLTIQRTQQEDSAVYLCASSGGTGAGGNTIYFGEGSWLTVV.